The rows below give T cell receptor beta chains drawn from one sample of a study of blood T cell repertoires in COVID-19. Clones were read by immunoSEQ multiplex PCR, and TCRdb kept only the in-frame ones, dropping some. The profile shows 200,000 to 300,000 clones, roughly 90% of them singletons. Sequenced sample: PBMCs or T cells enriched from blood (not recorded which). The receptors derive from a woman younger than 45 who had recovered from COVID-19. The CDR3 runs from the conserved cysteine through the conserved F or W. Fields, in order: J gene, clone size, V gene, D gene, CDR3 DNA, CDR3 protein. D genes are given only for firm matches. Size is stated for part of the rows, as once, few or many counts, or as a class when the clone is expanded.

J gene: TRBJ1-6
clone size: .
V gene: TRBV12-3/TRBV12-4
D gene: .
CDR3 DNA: TGTGCCAGCAGTAGGAGCGGCGGTTCACCCCTCCACTTT
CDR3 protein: CASSRSGGSPLHF

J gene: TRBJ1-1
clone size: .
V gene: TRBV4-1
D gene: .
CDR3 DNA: TGCGCCAGCAGCCAAGACCCGAGGACTTACGCGGAGATGGCTGAAGCTTTCTTT
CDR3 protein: CASSQDPRTYAEMAEAFF

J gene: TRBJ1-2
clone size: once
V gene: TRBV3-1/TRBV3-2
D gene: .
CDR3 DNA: TGTGCCAGCAGCCAAGGCCGTGGGAGCTATGGCTACACCTTC
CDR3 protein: CASSQGRGSYGYTF

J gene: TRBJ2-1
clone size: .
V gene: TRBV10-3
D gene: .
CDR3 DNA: TGTGCCATCACCAACGAGGGGGGGGAGTCTTACAATGAGCAGTTCTTC
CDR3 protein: CAITNEGGESYNEQFF

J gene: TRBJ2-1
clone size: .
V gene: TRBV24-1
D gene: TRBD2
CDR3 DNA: TGTGCCACCAGTGACCCCGGACTAGCGGGAGGTAGCTACAATGAGCAGTTCTTC
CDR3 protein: CATSDPGLAGGSYNEQFF

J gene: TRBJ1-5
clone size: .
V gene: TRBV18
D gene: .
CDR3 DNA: TGTGCCAGCTCACCGGGGAGGGGATATAGCAATCAGCCCCAGCATTTT
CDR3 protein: CASSPGRGYSNQPQHF

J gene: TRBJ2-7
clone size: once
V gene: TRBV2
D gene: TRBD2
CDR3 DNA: TGTGCCACCTTGGGGACTAGCGGCCCCTCCTACGAGCAGTACTTC
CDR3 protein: CATLGTSGPSYEQYF

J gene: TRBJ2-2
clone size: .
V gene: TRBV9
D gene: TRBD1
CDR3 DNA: TGTGCCAGCAGCGTTCCGGGGACAGGGACAACCGGGGAGCTGTTTTTT
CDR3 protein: CASSVPGTGTTGELFF

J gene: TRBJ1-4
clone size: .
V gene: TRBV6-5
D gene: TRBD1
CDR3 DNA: TGTGCCAGCAGCATCGACAGGGGGGGTGAAAAACTGTTTTTT
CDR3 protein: CASSIDRGGEKLFF

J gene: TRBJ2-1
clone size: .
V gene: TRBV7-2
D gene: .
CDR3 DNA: TGTGCCAGCTTACAATCAGGGGACGTCTCCTACAATGAGCAGTTCTTC
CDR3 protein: CASLQSGDVSYNEQFF

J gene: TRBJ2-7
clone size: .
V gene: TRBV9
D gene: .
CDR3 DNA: TGTGCCAGCAGCGTAGAGGGCAGGGGATACGAGCAGTACTTC
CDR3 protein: CASSVEGRGYEQYF

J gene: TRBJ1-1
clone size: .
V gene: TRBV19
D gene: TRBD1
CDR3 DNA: TGTGCCAGTAGTAAGGACAGGGAGGGTACTGAAGCTTTCTTT
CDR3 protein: CASSKDREGTEAFF

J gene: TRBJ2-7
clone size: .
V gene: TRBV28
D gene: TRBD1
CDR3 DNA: TGTGCCACCGAATCCCGGGACAGGGGCTACGAGCAGTACTTC
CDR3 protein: CATESRDRGYEQYF

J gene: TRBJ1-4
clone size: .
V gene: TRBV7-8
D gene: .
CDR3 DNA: TGTGCCAGCAGCGGCAGGGGACGAGGATACGAAAAACTGTTTTTT
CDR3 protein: CASSGRGRGYEKLFF

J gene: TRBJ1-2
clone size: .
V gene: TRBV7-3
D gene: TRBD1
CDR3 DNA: TGTGCCAGCAGCTTACAAGGGTCAGGGGGAAGCGACGGCTACACCTTC
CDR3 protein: CASSLQGSGGSDGYTF

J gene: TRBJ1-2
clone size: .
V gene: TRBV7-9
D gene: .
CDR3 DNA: TGTGCCAGCAGCCCAGGTACATCTAACTATGGCTACACCTTC
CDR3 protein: CASSPGTSNYGYTF

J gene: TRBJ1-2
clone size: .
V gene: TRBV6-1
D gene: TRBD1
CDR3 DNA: TGTGCCAGCAGTGAAGCGGAGGGGGCAGGGTATGGCTACACCTTC
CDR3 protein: CASSEAEGAGYGYTF

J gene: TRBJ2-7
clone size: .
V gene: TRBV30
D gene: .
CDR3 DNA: TGTGCCTGGAGTGTACGACAGTACGAGCAGTACTTC
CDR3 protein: CAWSVRQYEQYF

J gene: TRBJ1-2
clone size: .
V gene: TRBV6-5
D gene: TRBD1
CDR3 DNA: TGTGCCAGCAGTTACTCCTTTGTACAGGGGTATGGCTACACCTTC
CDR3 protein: CASSYSFVQGYGYTF

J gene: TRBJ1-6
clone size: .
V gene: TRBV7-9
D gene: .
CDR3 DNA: TGTGCCAGCAGCGACCAGGTGGCACCCCTCCACTTT
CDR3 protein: CASSDQVAPLHF

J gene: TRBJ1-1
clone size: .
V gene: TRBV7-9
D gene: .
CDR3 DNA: TGTGCCAGCAGCTCCCCGGCGGATGCCGGCTACACTGAAGCTTTCTTT
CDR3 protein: CASSSPADAGYTEAFF

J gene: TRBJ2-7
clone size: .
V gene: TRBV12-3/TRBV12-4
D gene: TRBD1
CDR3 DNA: TGTGCCAGCCAGAGACAGGGGAGCGAGCAGTACTTC
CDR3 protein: CASQRQGSEQYF

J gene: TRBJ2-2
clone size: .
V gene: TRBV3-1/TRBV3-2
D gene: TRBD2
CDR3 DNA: TGTGCCAGCAGCCAACTCAACGCGGGACTAGCGGGACACTTTTGGGGGGAGCTGTTTTTT
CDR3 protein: CASSQLNAGLAGHFWGELFF

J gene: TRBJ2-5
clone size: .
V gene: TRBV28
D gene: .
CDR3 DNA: TGTGCCGACAGGATTAGGGAGACCCAGTACTTC
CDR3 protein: CADRIRETQYF

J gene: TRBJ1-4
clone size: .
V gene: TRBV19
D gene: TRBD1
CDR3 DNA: TGTGCCAGGGTAAGAGGGGGCTGGGGTGAAAAACTGTTTTTT
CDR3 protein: CARVRGGWGEKLFF

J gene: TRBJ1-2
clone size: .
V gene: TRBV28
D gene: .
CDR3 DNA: TGTGCCAGCAGGCCTTCGGACAGATCTAACTATGGCTACACCTTC
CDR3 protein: CASRPSDRSNYGYTF

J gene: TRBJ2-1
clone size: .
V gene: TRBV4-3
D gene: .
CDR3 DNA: TGCGCCAGCAGCCAAGACTCCAGCGGGTGGAATGAGCAGTTCTTC
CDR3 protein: CASSQDSSGWNEQFF

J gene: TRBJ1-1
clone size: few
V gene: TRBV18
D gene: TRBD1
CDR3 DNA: TGTGCCAGCTCACCCATGGGACAGGGGAGCACTGAAGCTTTCTTT
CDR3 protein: CASSPMGQGSTEAFF

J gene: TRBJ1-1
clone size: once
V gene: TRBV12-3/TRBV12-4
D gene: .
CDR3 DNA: TGTGCCAGCAGTTTAACAGGGAACACTGAAGCTTTCTTT
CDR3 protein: CASSLTGNTEAFF

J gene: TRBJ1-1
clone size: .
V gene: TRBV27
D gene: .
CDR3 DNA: TGTGCCAGCAGTTTGTCCATCTCGGGTGAAGCTTTCTTT
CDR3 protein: CASSLSISGEAFF

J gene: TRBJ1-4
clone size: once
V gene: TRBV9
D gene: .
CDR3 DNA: TGTGCCAGCAGCGTAAGTGGGACTTCTGAAAAACTGTTTTTT
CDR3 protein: CASSVSGTSEKLFF

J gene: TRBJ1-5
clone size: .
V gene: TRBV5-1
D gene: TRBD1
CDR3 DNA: TGCGCCAGCAGCCAGGGGACAGGTCCTTATAGCAATCAGCCCCAGCATTTT
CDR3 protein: CASSQGTGPYSNQPQHF

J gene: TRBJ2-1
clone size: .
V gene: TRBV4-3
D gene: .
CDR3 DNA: TGCGCCAGCAGCCAAGCAGCGGCTAATTACAATGAGCAGTTCTTC
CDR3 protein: CASSQAAANYNEQFF

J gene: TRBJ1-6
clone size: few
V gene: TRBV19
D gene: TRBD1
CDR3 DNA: TGTGCCAGTAGTCCCGAGGGACAGGGGGCTTCACCCCTCCACTTT
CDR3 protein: CASSPEGQGASPLHF

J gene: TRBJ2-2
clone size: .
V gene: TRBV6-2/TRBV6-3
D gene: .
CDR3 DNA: TGTGCCAGCAGTCCCAGCGGGGAGCTGTTTTTT
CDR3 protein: CASSPSGELFF

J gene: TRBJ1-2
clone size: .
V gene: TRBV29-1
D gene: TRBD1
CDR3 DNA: TGCAGCGTTCAACAGGGGGCGCGGAACTATGGCTACACCTTC
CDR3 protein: CSVQQGARNYGYTF

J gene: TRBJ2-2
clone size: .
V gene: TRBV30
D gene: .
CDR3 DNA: TGTGCCTGGAGTGGGACGGGAGCGGGGGAGCTGTTTTTT
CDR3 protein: CAWSGTGAGELFF

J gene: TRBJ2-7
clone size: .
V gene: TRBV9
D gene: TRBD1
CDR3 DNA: TGTGCCAGCAGCGTTGGGACAGAAACCTACGAGCAGTACTTC
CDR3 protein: CASSVGTETYEQYF

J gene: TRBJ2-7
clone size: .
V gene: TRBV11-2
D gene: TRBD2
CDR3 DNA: TGTGCCAGCAGCTTCGGGACTAGCGGGACCTCCTACGAGCAGTACTTC
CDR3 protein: CASSFGTSGTSYEQYF

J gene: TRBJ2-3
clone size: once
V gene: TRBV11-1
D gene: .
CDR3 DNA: TGTGCCAGCAGCTTGACTGGTTCCCCAGATACGCAGTATTTT
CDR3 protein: CASSLTGSPDTQYF

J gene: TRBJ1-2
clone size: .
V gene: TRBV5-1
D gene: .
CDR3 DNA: TGCGCCAGCAGCTTGCGTCCCCTGACGGGGTCTAACTATGGCTACACCTTC
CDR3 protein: CASSLRPLTGSNYGYTF

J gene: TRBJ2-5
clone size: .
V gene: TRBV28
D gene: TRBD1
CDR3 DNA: TGTGCCACCCGAGGGGGCCTGGGAGAGACCCAGTACTTC
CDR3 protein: CATRGGLGETQYF

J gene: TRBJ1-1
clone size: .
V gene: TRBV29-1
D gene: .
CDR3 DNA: TGCAGCGTTGTCCCCAGGAACACTGAAGCTTTCTTT
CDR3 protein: CSVVPRNTEAFF

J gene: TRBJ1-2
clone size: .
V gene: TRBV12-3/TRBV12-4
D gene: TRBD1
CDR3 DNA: TGTGCCAGCAGCTCGACAGGGAAGGATGGCTACACCTTC
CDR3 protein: CASSSTGKDGYTF

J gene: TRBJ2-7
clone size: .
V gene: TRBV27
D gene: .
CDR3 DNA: TGTGCCAGCAGTTCAGACATCCCCAGGGGCCATGTCTACGAGCAGTACTTC
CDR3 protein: CASSSDIPRGHVYEQYF

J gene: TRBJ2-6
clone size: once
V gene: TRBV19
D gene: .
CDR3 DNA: TGTGCCAGTAGTATAAAAGGAGGCTCTGGGGCCAACGTCCTGACTTTC
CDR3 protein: CASSIKGGSGANVLTF

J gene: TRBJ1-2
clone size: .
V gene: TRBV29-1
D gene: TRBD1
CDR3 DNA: TGCAGCGTACCACAGGGGTCCGGCTACACCTTC
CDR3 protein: CSVPQGSGYTF

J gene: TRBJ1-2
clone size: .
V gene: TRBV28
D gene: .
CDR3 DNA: TGTGCCAGCAGTTTCGGCCAGGGTGCTAATGGCTACACCTTC
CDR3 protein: CASSFGQGANGYTF

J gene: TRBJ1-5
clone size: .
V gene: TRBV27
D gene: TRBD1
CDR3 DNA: TGTGCCAGCAGTTGGGACAGAGATAGCAATCAGCCCCAGCATTTT
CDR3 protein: CASSWDRDSNQPQHF

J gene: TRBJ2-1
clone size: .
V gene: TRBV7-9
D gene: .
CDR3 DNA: TGTGCCAGCAGCTCAACTAGGCACGTCCTCAATGAGCAGTTCTTC
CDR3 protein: CASSSTRHVLNEQFF

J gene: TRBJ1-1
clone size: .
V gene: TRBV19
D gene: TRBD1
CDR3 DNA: TGTGCCATTACAGGGGGCCCAACAGCTTTCTTT
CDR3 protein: CAITGGPTAFF

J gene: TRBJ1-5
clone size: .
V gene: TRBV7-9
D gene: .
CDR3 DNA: TGTGCCAGCAGCCAAACAGGGTTCGGGAATCAGCCCCAGCATTTT
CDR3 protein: CASSQTGFGNQPQHF

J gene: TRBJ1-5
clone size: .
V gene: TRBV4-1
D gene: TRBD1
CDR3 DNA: TGCGCCAGCAGCCAAGATGGACAGGTAAATCAGCCCCAGCATTTT
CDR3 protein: CASSQDGQVNQPQHF

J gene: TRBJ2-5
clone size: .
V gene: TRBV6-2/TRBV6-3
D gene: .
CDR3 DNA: TGTGCCAGCAGTTACACCAGGGGTGGAGAGACCCAGTACTTC
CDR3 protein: CASSYTRGGETQYF

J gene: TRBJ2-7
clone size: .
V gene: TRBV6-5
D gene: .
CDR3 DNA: TGTGCCAGCCTCAGGGGGGACGAGCAGTACTTC
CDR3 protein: CASLRGDEQYF

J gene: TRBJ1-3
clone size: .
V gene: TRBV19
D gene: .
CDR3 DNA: TGTGCCAGTAGGGCCCTACAGGGAGGGTCTGGAAACACCATATATTTT
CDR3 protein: CASRALQGGSGNTIYF